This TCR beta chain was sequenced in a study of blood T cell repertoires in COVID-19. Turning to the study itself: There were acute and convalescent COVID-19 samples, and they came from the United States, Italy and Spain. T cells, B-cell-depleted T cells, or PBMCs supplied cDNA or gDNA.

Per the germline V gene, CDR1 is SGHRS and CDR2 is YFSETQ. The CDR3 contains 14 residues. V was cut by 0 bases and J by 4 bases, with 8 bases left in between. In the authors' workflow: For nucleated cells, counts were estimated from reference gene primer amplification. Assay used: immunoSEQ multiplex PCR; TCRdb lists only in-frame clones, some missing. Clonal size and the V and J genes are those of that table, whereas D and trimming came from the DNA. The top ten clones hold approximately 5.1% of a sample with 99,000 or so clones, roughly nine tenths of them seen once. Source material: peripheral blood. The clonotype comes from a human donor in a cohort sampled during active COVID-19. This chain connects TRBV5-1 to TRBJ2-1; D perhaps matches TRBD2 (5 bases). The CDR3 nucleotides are TGCGCCAGCAGCTTGGAGGACTCATACAATGAGCAGTTCTTC. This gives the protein CASSLEDSYNEQFF.